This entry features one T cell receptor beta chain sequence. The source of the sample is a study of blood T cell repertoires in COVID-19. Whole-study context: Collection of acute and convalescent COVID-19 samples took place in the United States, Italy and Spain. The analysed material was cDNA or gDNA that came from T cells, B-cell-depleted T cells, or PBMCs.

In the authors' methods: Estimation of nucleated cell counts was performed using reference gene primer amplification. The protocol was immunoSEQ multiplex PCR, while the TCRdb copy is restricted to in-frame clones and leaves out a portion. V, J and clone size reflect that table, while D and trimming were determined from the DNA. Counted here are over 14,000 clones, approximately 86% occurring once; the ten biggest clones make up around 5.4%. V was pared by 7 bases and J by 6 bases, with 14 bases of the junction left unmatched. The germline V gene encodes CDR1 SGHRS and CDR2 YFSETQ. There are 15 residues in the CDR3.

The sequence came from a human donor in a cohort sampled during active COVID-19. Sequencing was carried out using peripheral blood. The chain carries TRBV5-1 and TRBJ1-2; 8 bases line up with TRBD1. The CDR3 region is CASRERAGGWNGYTF. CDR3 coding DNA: TGCGCCAGCCGCGAGAGGGCAGGGGGCTGGAATGGCTACACCTTC.